This T cell receptor (beta chain) came from a study of molecular identifiers for immune sequencing clone quantification. Study results and caveats: In CMV-specific effectors, clones above 20 copies held over 99% of molecules; naive, under 1%.

Germline V gives CDR1 LNHDA, CDR2 SQIVND (reference sequence). V dropped 4 bases and J dropped 4; count of bases not matched to a gene: 6. The CDR3 spans 15 residues. Bulk libraries came from a prior protocol with listed TCR primers. Via MiXCR, TCRdb re-called the PCR reads, giving one row per CDR3 protein. The sample holds about 640,000 distinct CDR3 sequences, roughly 21% seen once. Notes on this clonotype: Its specificity is unknown.

The chain carries TRBV19 and TRBJ2-5, with 10 bases that match TRBD2. This TCR derives from a human donor in good health. Some libraries in this study had Jurkat cell RNA spiked in. The sequencing input was naive CD8+ T cells from blood, with Jurkat cell RNA spiked in. Subset indicated: FACS-sorted CD8+CD4-CCR7+CD45RA+ naive T cells. The CDR3 sequence: CASSTTGLARETQYF. As DNA, the CDR3 is TGTGCCAGTAGTACCACGGGACTAGCGAGAGAGACCCAGTACTTC.